What follows describes a single T cell receptor beta chain. Its antigen is as yet unknown. This sample is part of a study of sequential checkpoint blockade in melanoma. Study-wide background: DNA from around 90 pretreatment tumor samples underwent TCRβ immunosequencing. After nivolumab or ipilimumab alone, about two dozen patients had week-13 rebiopsies. Study-wide results and caveats: About 30 times likelier clinical benefit followed increased tumor T-cell fraction and clonality.

Clones were sequenced by immunoSEQ multiplex PCR, and TCRdb holds only the in-frame ones, with some missing. The top ten hold under 25% of the sample, which has about 12,000 clones, approximately 24% seen once. Treatment reported: randomized to nivolumab then ipilimumab (arm A) or the reverse (arm B). The junction had 9 bases not matched to a gene; V was cut back by 6 bases and J by 6 bases. Germline V gene sequence: CDR1 SQVTM, CDR2 ANQGSEA. This CDR3 comprises 13 residues. This rearrangement joins TRBV29-1 to TRBJ1-1, with TRBD1 matching over 8 bases. The TCR originated in a human donor with melanoma. The specimen comprised tumor tissue (inferred from file names), sampled from a patient given nivolumab and ipilimumab in sequence. CDR3 sequence: CSVLSDRGPEAFF. CDR3 sequence (DNA): TGCAGCGTCCTTTCAGACAGGGGCCCTGAAGCTTTCTTT.